These 2 T cell receptor beta chains share one sample of origin, sequenced in a study of shared clonotypes between healthy human individuals. Profiling relied on immunoSEQ multiplex PCR, and the TCRdb table lists in-frame clones only, not all of them. The sample consists of about 2.3 million clones, approximately 95% of them appearing once. The sample taken for sequencing was naive CD4+ T cells from PBMCs. The subset denotes: CD45RA+ positively selected. These receptors came from a young man in good health. Some clones in this sample may be carry-over from other donors' samples.

About this clone: Other DNA variants within this sample encode the same CDR3. V gene TRBV7-9 combines with J gene TRBJ1-1; D is unresolved. With 3 bases removed from V and 0 bases from J, the gap between germline ends came to 5 bases. This CDR3 region has 13 residues. CDR1 and CDR2 (germline): SEHNR, FQNEAQ (reference sequence). DNA of the CDR3: TGTGCCAGCAGCTTTTCCCTGAACACTGAAGCTTTCTTT. Translated, it gives CASSFSLNTEAFF.

The rearrangement joins TRBV5-1 to TRBJ1-2, with D maybe TRBD1 (5 bases). Per germline, CDR1 SGHRS and CDR2 YFSETQ. The CDR3 runs to 16 residues. The germline V and J ends were trimmed by 1 base and 4 bases, with 17 bases remaining between them. The CDR3 DNA reads TGCGCCAGCAGCTTGACAGAGCGGGGCAGTTTCTATGGCTACACCTTC. Protein product: CASSLTERGSFYGYTF.